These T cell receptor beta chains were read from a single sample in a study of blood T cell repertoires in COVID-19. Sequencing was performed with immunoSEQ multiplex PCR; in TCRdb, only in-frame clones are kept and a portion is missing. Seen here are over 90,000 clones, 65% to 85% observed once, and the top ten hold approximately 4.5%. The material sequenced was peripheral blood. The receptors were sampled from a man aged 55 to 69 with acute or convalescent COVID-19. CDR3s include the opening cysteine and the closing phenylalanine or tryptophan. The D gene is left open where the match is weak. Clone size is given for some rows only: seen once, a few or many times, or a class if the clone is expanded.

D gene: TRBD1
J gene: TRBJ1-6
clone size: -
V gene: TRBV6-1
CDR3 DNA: TGTGCCAGCAGTGTGGGACAGGGGGCTTATAATTCACCCCTCCACTTT
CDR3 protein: CASSVGQGAYNSPLHF

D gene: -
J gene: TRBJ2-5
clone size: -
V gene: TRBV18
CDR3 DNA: TGTGCCAGCTCACCAAATCAGGGGCCAGAGACCCAGTACTTC
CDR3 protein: CASSPNQGPETQYF

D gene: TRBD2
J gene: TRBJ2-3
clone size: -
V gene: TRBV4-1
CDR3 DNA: TGCGCCAGCAGTCCACTAGCGGGGGGCACAGATACGCAGTATTTT
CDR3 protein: CASSPLAGGTDTQYF

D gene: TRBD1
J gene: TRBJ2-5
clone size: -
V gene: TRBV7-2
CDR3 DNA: TGTGCCAGCAGCTGGAACAGGGGGGTTGGGGAGACCCAGTACTTC
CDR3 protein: CASSWNRGVGETQYF

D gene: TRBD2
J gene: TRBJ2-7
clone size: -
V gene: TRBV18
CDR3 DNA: TGTGCCAGCTCACCACTACTAGCGGGAGCGATATACGAGCAGTACTTC
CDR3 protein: CASSPLLAGAIYEQYF

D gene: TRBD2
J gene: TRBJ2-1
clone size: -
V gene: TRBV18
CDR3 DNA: TGTGCCAGCTCACCGGTCGGCGGAGCGGGAGCTGAGCAGTTCTTC
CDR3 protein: CASSPVGGAGAEQFF

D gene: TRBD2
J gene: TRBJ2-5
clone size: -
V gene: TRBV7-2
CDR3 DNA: TGTGCCAGCAGCTTAGGACTAGCGGGGGGGGAGACCCAGTACTTC
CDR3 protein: CASSLGLAGGETQYF

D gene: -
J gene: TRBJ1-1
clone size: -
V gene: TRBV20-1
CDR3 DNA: TGCAGTGCTGAGAGGAACACTGAAGCTTTCTTT
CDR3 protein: CSAERNTEAFF

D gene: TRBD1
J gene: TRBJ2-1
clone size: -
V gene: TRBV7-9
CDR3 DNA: TGTGCCAGCAGCCTGGGACAGGTGAACAATGAGCAGTTCTTC
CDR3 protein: CASSLGQVNNEQFF

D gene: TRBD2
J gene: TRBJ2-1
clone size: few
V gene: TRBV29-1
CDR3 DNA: TGCAGCGGGAACATGAAAGGGGGTGCGGGGGGCAATGAGCAGTTCTTC
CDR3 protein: CSGNMKGGAGGNEQFF

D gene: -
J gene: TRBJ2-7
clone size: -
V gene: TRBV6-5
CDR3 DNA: TGTGCCAGCATCCACCCGGACAGCTACGAGCAGTACTTC
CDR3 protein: CASIHPDSYEQYF

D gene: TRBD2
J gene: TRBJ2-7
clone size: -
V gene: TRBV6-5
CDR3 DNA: TGTGCCAGCAGCCGGGAGGGGGGGCCATACGAGCAGTACTTC
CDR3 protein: CASSREGGPYEQYF

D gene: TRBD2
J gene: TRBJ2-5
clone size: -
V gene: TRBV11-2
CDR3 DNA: TGTGCCAGCAGCTTAGCTAGCGGGACTCAAGAGACCCAGTACTTC
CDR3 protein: CASSLASGTQETQYF

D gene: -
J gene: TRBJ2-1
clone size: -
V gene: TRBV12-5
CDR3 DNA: TGTGCTAGTGGTTTGGGACTGCCTCCGTACAATGAGCAGTTCTTC
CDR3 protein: CASGLGLPPYNEQFF

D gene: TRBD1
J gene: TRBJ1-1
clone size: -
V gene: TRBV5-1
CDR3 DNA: TGCGCCAGCAGAACCGGGACAGGGGTCTCCGCTGAAGCTTTCTTT
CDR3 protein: CASRTGTGVSAEAFF

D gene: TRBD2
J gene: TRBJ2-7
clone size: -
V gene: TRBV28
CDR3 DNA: TGTGCCAGCAGTCCCACCGGCGGGAGGATCCACGAGCAGTACTTC
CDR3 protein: CASSPTGGRIHEQYF

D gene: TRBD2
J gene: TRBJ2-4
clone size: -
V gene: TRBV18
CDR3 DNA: TGTGCCAGCTCACCAGGGGCGGGAGGGCCCATGAACATTCAGTACTTC
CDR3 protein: CASSPGAGGPMNIQYF

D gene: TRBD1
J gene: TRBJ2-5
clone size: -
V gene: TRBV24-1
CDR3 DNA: TGTGCCACCAGTGATAGGGACAGGGGTCAAGAGACCCAGTACTTC
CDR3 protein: CATSDRDRGQETQYF

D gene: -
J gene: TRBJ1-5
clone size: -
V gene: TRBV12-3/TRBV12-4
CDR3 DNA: TGTGCCAGCAGCAGGGGAGTCAATCAGCCCCAGCATTTT
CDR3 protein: CASSRGVNQPQHF

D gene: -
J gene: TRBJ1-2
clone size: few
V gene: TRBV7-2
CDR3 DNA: TGTGCCAGCAGCTTAGCGGGGCAGAACTATGGCTACACCTTC
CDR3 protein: CASSLAGQNYGYTF

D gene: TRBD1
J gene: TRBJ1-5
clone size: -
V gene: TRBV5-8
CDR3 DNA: TGTGCCAGCAGCCACCGGACAGGGGTTCAGCCCCAGCATTTT
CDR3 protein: CASSHRTGVQPQHF

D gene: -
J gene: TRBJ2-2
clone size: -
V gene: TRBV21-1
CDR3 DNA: TGTGCCAGCCCTTTTTACAGGGCGAACACCGGGGAGCTGTTTTTT
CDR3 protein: CASPFYRANTGELFF

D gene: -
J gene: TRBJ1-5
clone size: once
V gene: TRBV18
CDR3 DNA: TGTGCCAGCTCACCCAATCCAGGAGGCCAGCCCCAGCATTTT
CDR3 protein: CASSPNPGGQPQHF

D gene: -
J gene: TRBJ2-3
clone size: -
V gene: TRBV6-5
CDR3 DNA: TGTGCCAGCAGGTTCCAGGGTGGCACAGATACGCAGTATTTT
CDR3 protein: CASRFQGGTDTQYF

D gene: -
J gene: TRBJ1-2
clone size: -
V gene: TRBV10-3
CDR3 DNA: TGTGCCATCAGTGAGAATGGGGGGAACTATGGCTACACCTTC
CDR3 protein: CAISENGGNYGYTF

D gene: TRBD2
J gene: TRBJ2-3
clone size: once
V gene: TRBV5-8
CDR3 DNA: TGTGCCAGCAGCTTGGAACCGGGAGGAACTAGCACAGATACGCAGTATTTT
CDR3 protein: CASSLEPGGTSTDTQYF

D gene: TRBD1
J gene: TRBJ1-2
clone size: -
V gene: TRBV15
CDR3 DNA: TGTGCCACCAGCAGGGAAGACGGAGGGGGCGGCTATGGCTACACCTTC
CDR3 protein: CATSREDGGGGYGYTF

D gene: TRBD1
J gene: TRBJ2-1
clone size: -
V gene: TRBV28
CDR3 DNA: TGTGCCAGCAGGACCGGACAGGGACTCTACAATGAGCAGTTCTTC
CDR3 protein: CASRTGQGLYNEQFF

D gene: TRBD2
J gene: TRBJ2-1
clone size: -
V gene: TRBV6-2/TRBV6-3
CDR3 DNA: TGTGCCAGCAGACCTATTAGCGGGCCGAGCTCCTACAATGAGCAGTTCTTC
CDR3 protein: CASRPISGPSSYNEQFF

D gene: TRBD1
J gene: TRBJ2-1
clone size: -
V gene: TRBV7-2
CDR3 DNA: TGTGCCAGCAGCTTCAGGACAGGGCCCTACAATGAGCAGTTCTTC
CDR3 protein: CASSFRTGPYNEQFF

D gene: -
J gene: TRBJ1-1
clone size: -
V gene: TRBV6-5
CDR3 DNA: TGTGCCAGCAGTTACTCAGCAGCCGCGGACACTGAAGCTTTCTTT
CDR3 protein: CASSYSAAADTEAFF

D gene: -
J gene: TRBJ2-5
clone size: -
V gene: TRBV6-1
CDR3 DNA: TGTGCCAGCAGTGAGAGTGGGGGCGGAGTCGAGACCCAGTACTTC
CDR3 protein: CASSESGGGVETQYF

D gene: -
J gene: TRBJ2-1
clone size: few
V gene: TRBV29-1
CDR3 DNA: TGCAGCGTTAAAAGGCTACAGTGGACCTACAATGAGCAGTTCTTC
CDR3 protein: CSVKRLQWTYNEQFF

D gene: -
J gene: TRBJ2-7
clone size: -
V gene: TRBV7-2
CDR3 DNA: TGTGCCAGCAGCACCCCCCGACTGGGTTTCTACGAGCAGTACTTC
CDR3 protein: CASSTPRLGFYEQYF

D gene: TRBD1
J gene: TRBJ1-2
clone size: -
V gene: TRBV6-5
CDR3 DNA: TGTGCCAGCAGTTACTCGGGACAGGGGCCTTTTGGCTACACCTTC
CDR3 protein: CASSYSGQGPFGYTF

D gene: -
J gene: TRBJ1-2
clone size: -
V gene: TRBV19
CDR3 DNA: TGTGCCAGTAGGAGAGACACAAGTAACTATGGCTACACCTTC
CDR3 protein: CASRRDTSNYGYTF

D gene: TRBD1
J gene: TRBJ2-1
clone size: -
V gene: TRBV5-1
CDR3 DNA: TGCGCCAGCAGCTACGGGACAGGGGTCAATGAGCAGTTCTTC
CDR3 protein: CASSYGTGVNEQFF

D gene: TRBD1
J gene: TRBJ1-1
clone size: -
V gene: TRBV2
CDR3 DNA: TGTGCCAGCAGAGTAACAGGGGTCCCTGAAGCTTTCTTT
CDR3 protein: CASRVTGVPEAFF

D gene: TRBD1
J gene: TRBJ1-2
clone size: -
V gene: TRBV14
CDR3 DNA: TGTGCCAGCAGCCAAGATAACAGGGGGTTCTTGGGCTACACCTTC
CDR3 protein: CASSQDNRGFLGYTF

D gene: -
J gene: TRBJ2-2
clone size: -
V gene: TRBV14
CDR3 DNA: TGTGCCAGCAGCCCTTCTACTAGCTACACCGGGGAGCTGTTTTTT
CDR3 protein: CASSPSTSYTGELFF

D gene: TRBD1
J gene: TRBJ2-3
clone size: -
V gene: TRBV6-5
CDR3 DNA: TGTGCCAGCAGATACAGGGGCCCTAGCACAGATACGCAGTATTTT
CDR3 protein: CASRYRGPSTDTQYF

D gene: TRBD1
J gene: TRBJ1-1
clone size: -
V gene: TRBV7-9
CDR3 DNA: TGTGCCAGCAGACTGAGACAGGGGTCGTTTTTACCTGAAGCTTTCTTT
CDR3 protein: CASRLRQGSFLPEAFF

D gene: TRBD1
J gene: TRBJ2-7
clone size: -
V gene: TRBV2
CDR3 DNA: TGTGCCAGCATGCGGGGACAGGGGAACTACGAGCAGTACTTC
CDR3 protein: CASMRGQGNYEQYF

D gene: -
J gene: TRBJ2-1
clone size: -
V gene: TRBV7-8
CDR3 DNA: TGTGCCAGCAGCGGCAGGGATAGTAGCTCCTACAATGAGCAGTTCTTC
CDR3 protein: CASSGRDSSSYNEQFF

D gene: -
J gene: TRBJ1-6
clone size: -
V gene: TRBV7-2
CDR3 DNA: TGTGCCAGCAGCCCCACCCCCGGCGGCTCTCTCCACTTT
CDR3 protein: CASSPTPGGSLHF

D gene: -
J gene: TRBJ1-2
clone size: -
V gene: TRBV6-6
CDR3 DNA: TGTGCCAGCAGTTCTCTGTATGGCTACACCTTC
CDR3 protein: CASSSLYGYTF

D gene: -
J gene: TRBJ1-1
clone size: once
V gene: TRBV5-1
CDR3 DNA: TGCGCCAGCAGCTTCGGGGGGAACACTGAAGCTTTCTTT
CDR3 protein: CASSFGGNTEAFF

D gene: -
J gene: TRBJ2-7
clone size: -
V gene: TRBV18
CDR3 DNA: TGTGCCAGCTCACCACAAACGGACAGTTACGAGCAGTACTTC
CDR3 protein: CASSPQTDSYEQYF

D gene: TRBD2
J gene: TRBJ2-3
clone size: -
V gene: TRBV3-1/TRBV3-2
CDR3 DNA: TGTGCCAGCAGCCAAGAAGGGCTAGCGGTACGCACAGATACGCAGTATTTT
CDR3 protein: CASSQEGLAVRTDTQYF

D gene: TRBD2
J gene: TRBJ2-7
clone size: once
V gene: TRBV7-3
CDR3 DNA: TGTGCCAGCAGCCCGGGGGGCTACGAGCAGTACTTC
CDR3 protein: CASSPGGYEQYF

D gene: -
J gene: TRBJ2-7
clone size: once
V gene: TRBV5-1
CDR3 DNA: TGCGCCAGCAGCTTGGAAGGGGTAGCCTACGAGCAGTACTTC
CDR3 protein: CASSLEGVAYEQYF

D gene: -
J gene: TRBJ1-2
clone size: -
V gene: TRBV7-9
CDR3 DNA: TGTGCCAGCAGCTTTTCCCGGCCAGGGAGGTTGTATGGCTACACCTTC
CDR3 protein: CASSFSRPGRLYGYTF

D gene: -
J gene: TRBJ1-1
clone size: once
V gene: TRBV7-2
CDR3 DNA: TGTGCCAGCACCCTGGGGGTTGGGGGGGGCACTGAAGCTTTCTTT
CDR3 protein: CASTLGVGGGTEAFF

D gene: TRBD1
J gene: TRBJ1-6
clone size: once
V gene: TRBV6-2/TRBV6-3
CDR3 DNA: TGTGCCAGCAGTGGACAGGGTCTGTCACCCCTCCACTTT
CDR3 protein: CASSGQGLSPLHF

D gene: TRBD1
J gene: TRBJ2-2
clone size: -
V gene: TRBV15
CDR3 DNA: TGTGCCACCAGCAGAGATCGGACAGGGGGAAGCACCGGGGAGCTGTTTTTT
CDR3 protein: CATSRDRTGGSTGELFF

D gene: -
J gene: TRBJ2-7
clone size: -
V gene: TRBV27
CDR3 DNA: TGTGCCAGCAGTTTCGGGGGGCAAACCTACGAGCAGTACTTC
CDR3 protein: CASSFGGQTYEQYF

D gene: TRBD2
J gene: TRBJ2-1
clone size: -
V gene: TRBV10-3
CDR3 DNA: TGTGCCTGTGAGCGGGGGGGCTCAAACAATGAGCAGTTCTTC
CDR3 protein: CACERGGSNNEQFF

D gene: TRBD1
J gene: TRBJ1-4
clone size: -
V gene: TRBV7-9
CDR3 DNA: TGTGCCAGCAGCAGACGGGCGGGTAGTTGGGACAGTAATGAAAAACTGTTTTTT
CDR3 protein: CASSRRAGSWDSNEKLFF

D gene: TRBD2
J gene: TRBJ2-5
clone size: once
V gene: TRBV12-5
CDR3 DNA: TGTGCTAGTGGTTTGGTAGATGGCGGGGGGGCATGGGAGACCCAGTACTTC
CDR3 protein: CASGLVDGGGAWETQYF